These 7 T cell receptor beta chains originate from one sample sequenced in a study of vaccination and CD4 T cells after COVID-19. Their antigens remain unidentified. Cultured CD4+ T-cell DNA underwent Oncomine TCR Beta short-read sequencing. TCRdb fed the PCR reads into MiXCR, producing one record per CDR3 protein. The repertoire consists of 11,000 or so distinct CDR3 sequences, with approximately 20% occurring once and the leading ten covering 10% to 15%. Treatment noted: roughly 11-day PBMC culture with coronavirus spike peptide pools or control peptides (ViraFEST assay). This material consisted of CD4+ T cells from blood, cultured in vitro, taken after SARS-CoV-2 vaccination. Receptors originate from a human donor who had recovered from COVID-19.

The CDR3 nucleotides are TGTGCCAGCAGCTTAGGGCGGGAGTCCCCCTACGAGCAGTACTTC. Its translation is CASSLGRESPYEQYF. The chain carries TRBV7-2 and TRBJ2-7, with 7 bases aligning to TRBD2. V lost 1 base, J lost 2 bases, and 5 bases stayed unmatched. The CDR3 contains 15 residues. Germline CDR1 and CDR2: SGHTA and FQGNSA. Variable domain in full (rest from reference TRBV7-2 and TRBJ2-7): GAGVSQSPSNKVTEKGKDVELRCDPISGHTALYWYRQSLGQGLEFLIYFQGNSAPDKSGLPSDRFSAERTGGSVSTLTIQRTQQEDSAVYLCASSLGRESPYEQYFGPGTRLTVT.

By share, this clonotype ranks as medium-sized. The CDR3 spells CSARDPWEHGYTF. The CDR3 DNA reads as TGCAGTGCTAGAGATCCCTGGGAACATGGCTACACCTTC. V usage is TRBV20-1 and J usage is TRBJ1-2; D call uncertain. Trimming left V 0 bases short and J 6 bases short, with 11 bases between. Germline CDR1 is DFQATT and CDR2 is SNEGSKA (reference sequence). This CDR3 is 13 amino acids long.

This clonotype was seen a handful of times. The chain combines TRBV19 with TRBJ2-5, with 8 bases lining up with TRBD2. Per germline, CDR1 LNHDA and CDR2 SQIVND (reference sequence). The CDR3 sequence is 14 residues long. Unmatched junction bases numbered 1, after V lost 3 bases and J lost 1 base. CDR3 in amino acids: CASSIGLAQETQYF. Written as DNA, the CDR3 is TGTGCCAGTAGTATCGGACTAGCCCAAGAGACCCAGTACTTC. Looking up the rest from reference TRBV19 and TRBJ2-5 gives the full variable domain: DGGITQSPKYLFRKEGQNVTLSCEQNLNHDAMYWYRQDPGQGLRLIYYSQIVNDFQKGDIAEGYSVSREKKESFPLTVTSAQKNPTAFYLCASSIGLAQETQYFGPGTRLLVL.

The genes are TRBV7-9 and TRBJ2-7, with 9 bases matching TRBD1. The length of the CDR3 is 16 residues. The ends lost 5 bases at V and 5 bases at J; junction bases unmatched: 13. The germline gives CDR1 SEHNR, CDR2 FQNEAQ (reference sequence). The CDR3 loop is CASSRRGDRVTNEQYF. CDR3 bases: TGTGCCAGCAGCCGGCGCGGGGACAGGGTTACTAACGAGCAGTACTTC.

This sequence joins TRBV5-6 and TRBJ2-6, with D uncertain. The CDR3 covers 15 residues. The ends were cut back, 3 bases at V and 1 base at J, with 8 bases in the middle. Germline V CDR1 and CDR2: SGHDT, YYEEEE. The CDR3 region is CASSSRISGANVLTF. In DNA, the CDR3 is TGTGCCAGCAGCTCGAGGATATCTGGGGCCAACGTCCTGACTTTC.

The sample holds a few counts of this clonotype. This chain links TRBV6-2 or TRBV6-3 with TRBJ1-1; maybe TRBD1 (5 bases). Germline values: CDR1 MNHEY, CDR2 SVGEGT. The CDR3 is 14 residues long. The V end lost 8 bases, the J end lost 3 bases, and 16 bases lay between the germline ends. The CDR3 loop reads CASLGVGVYTEAFF. The CDR3 DNA reads as TGTGCCAGCTTAGGGGTCGGGGTATACACTGAAGCTTTCTTT.

The chain joins TRBV28 to TRBJ2-7; D perhaps matches TRBD2 (6 bases). This CDR3 has 13 residues. Germline CDR1 reads MDHEN; CDR2 reads SYDVKM. V gave up 5 bases and J gave up 7 bases, with 15 bases separating them. The CDR3: CASSVLTRKEQYF. The CDR3 DNA is TGTGCCAGCAGTGTCCTGACTAGAAAAGAGCAGTACTTC.